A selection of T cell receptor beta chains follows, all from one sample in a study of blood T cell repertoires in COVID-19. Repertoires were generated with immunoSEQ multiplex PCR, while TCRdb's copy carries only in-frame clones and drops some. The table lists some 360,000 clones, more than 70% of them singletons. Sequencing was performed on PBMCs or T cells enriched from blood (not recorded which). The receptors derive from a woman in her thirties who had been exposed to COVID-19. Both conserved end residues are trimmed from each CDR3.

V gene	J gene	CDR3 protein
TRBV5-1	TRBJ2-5	ASSLGTGVGETQY
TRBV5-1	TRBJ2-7	ASSFYPTGASYEQY
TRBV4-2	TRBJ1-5	ASSQSANQPQH
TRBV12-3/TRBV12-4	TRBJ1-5	ASSFISNQPQH
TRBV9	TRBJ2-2	ASSVEALMDRGRNTGELF
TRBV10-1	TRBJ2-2	ASSRTSGSWTGELF
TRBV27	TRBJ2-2	ASRPSAAGELF
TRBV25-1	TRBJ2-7	ARRSGGATVDYEQY
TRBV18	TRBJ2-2	ASSPPSGRVQTGELF
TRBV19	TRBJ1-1	ASSIGSWDTEAF
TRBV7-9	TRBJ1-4	ASTHGQDGEKLF
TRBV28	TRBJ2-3	ASSFGGAARKDTQY
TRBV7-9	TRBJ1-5	ASSLAGGPNQPQH
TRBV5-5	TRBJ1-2	ASSGGKDYT
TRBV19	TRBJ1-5	ASSISRTGWSQPQH